Following are 13 T cell receptor beta chains from one sample sequenced in a study of regulatory T cells in long-lasting Graves disease. Researchers made TCR beta libraries by using iRepertoire HTBI primers and running Arm-PCR on CDR3 regions. TCRdb ran MiXCR on the multiplex PCR reads and lists one entry per CDR3 protein. This table holds over 250,000 distinct CDR3 sequences, roughly a fifth found once. Time point noted: persistent/refractory GD, antithyroid drugs over 5 years with positive TRAb. PBMC RNA was the source of the TCR library. The sequences come from peripheral blood mononuclear cells (PBMCs), collected when the disease was refractory, from a patient treated with antithyroid drugs. The receptor source for this set is a female donor with Graves disease.

This rearrangement joins TRBV7-2 to TRBJ1-1; tentatively, D is TRBD1 (6 bases). The CDR3 has 17 amino acids. V dropped 3 bases and J dropped 1 base, with 18 bases sitting between them. Germline-derived CDR1 and CDR2 are SGHTA and FQGNSA. For the CDR3, the DNA is TGTGCCAGCAGCTTTGGTGGCCTCGGACAGCCGAACACTGAAGCTTTCTTT. Amino acid sequence: CASSFGGLGQPNTEAFF. The entire variable domain, with the rest obtained from reference TRBV7-2 and TRBJ1-1, is as follows: GAGVSQSPSNKVTEKGKDVELRCDPISGHTALYWYRQSLGQGLEFLIYFQGNSAPDKSGLPSDRFSAERTGGSVSTLTIQRTQQEDSAVYLCASSFGGLGQPNTEAFFGQGTRLTVV.

Notes on this clonotype: Just one base apart from a much larger clone, this may be a read error. This likely comes from a read error, as the CDR3 has no conserved phenylalanine or tryptophan at its end. The chain employs TRBV7-8 and TRBJ2-5; TRBD2 is a possible D gene (6 bases). This CDR3 comprises 13 residues. V dropped 2 bases and J dropped 5 bases, with 9 bases sitting between them. Germline V gene lookup returns CDR1 SGHVS and CDR2 FQNEAQ. Here the CDR3 reads CASSLWGVETQYL. CDR3 nucleotides: TGTGCCAGCAGCTTATGGGGGGTGGAGACCCAGTACCTC.

The V call is TRBV29-1, the J call TRBJ1-1; no reliable D call. Per germline, CDR1 SQVTM and CDR2 ANQGSEA. CDR3 length: 12 residues. Trimming shortened V by 5 bases and J by 3 bases, and 10 bases separated the two germline ends. CDR3 DNA sequence: TGCAGCGTTAGGCTCGGTGACACTGAAGCTTTCTTT. Protein product: CSVRLGDTEAFF.

This clonotype has more than one count but fewer than ten. The chain recombines TRBV4-3 with TRBJ2-7, with no clear D. Germline V lookup: CDR1 LGHNA, CDR2 YSLEER. V was pared by 0 bases and J by 4 bases, with 7 bases between. The CDR3 contains 13 residues. The CDR3, as DNA: TGCGCCAGCAGCCAAGACCTACTGTACGAGCAGTACTTC. This gives the protein CASSQDLLYEQYF.

This clonotype was seen repeatedly, ten times or more. CDR3 bases: TGTGCCAGCAGCCCCGTCGGGGGCAAGGATGGCTACACCTTC. Encoded protein: CASSPVGGKDGYTF. The J gene is TRBJ1-2, the V gene TRBV27, with D possibly TRBD1 on 6 matching bases. V dropped 6 bases and J dropped 6 bases, with 17 bases sitting between them. CDR1 MNHEY and CDR2 SMNVEV come from the germline V gene (reference sequence). The CDR3 length is 14 residues.

In regard to this clonotype: At one of its ends the junction is not consistent with the germline gene, which may arise from a read error. The gene calls are TRBV9 and TRBJ2-7; TRBD2 agrees at 9 bases. The CDR3 loop spans 14 amino acids. Germline V gene sequence: CDR1 SGDLS, CDR2 YYNGEE. The CDR3 nucleotides are TGTGGCAGCAGCGTAGGTAGCGGGAGTAACGAGCAGTACTTC. Protein product: CGSSVGSGSNEQYF. Drawing the rest from reference TRBV9 and TRBJ2-7, the complete variable domain is DSGVTQTPKHLITATGQRVTLRCSPRSGDLSVYWYQQSLDQGLQFLIQYYNGEERAKGNILERFSAQQFPDLHSELNLSSLELGDSALYFCGSSVGSGSNEQYFGPGTRLTVT.

The chain uses TRBV20-1 and TRBJ2-1; the match to TRBD2 covers 7 bases. CDR1 and CDR2 (germline): DFQATT, SNEGSKA (reference sequence). The CDR3 extends over 15 amino acids. V lost 2 bases to trimming and J lost 6 bases; unmatched junction nucleotides: 10. The CDR3 loop is CSARMGGPTFNEQFF. In DNA form, the CDR3 reads TGCAGTGCTAGAATGGGAGGGCCCACGTTCAATGAGCAGTTCTTC.

With regard to this clonotype: A much larger clone differs by one base, so this may be a read error. The chain is built from TRBV28 and TRBJ1-5; 7 bases align to TRBD1. Unmatched junction bases numbered 6, after V lost 4 bases and J lost 6 bases. Germline V gene sequence: CDR1 MDHEN, CDR2 SYDVKM. The CDR3 loop spans 14 amino acids. The CDR3: CASSSPTGSQPQHF. The DNA for the CDR3 is TGTGCCAGCAGTTCCCCGACAGGGAGTCAGCCCCAGCATTTT.

About this clonotype itself: A much larger clone differs from this one at a single base, so this may be a read error. This chain links TRBV6-2 or TRBV6-3 with TRBJ2-7; possibly TRBD1 or TRBD2 for D (5 bases each). Trimming stripped 6 bases from V and 5 bases from J, with 14 bases between. The length of the CDR3 is 13 residues. Germline CDR1 and CDR2: MNHEY and SVGEGT. The CDR3 DNA reads TGTGCCAGCAGCGTGGGGGTGTACAACGAGCAGTACTTC. Its protein product is CASSVGVYNEQYF.

The chain uses TRBV7-3 and TRBJ2-2; D not certain. Germline lookup yields CDR1 SGHTA and CDR2 FQGTGA. CDR3 length: 14 residues. The V and J ends lost 0 bases and 7 bases respectively, with 9 bases between them. This CDR3 reads CASSLTTSGGELFF. The CDR3 DNA reads TGTGCCAGCAGCTTAACGACCTCCGGCGGGGAGCTGTTTTTT.

This clonotype has a count of ten or more. The chain has TRBV12-3 or TRBV12-4 and TRBJ1-2; tentatively, D is TRBD1 (5 bases). CDR3 length equals 13 residues. Trimming removed 2 bases at V and 4 bases at J, with 8 bases between. The CDR3 bases are TGTGCCAGCAGTTTACAGGGTATCTATGGCTACACCTTC. It translates to CASSLQGIYGYTF.

The table lists this clonotype with many counts. The chain links TRBV11-2 to TRBJ2-5, with D hard to call. In germline, CDR1 is SGHAT, CDR2 FQNNGV. V lost 4 bases and J lost 6, with 12 bases in between. The CDR3 spans 13 residues. The CDR3 DNA sequence: TGTGCCAGCAGCTCAGTTTCAGGAAAGACCCAGTACTTC. Its translation: CASSSVSGKTQYF.

The V gene is TRBV3-1, the J gene TRBJ2-5; D unclear. The CDR3 is made up of 13 amino acids. The germline V gene encodes CDR1 LGHDT and CDR2 YNNKEL (reference sequence). The V gene lost 4 bases and the J gene lost 4 bases, with 10 bases spanning the gap. CDR3 protein: CASSPGLPETQYF. CDR3 nucleotides: TGTGCCAGCAGCCCGGGCCTCCCAGAGACCCAGTACTTC.